The rows below give T cell receptor beta chains drawn from one sample of a study of technical replicates of blood from a handful of donors. The protocol was immunoSEQ multiplex PCR, while the TCRdb copy is restricted to in-frame clones and leaves out a portion. The sample shows 84,000 or so clones, roughly 97% of them seen only once. Sequencing input: T cells isolated from PBMCs. All receptors derive from a human donor in good health. The CDR3 runs from the conserved cysteine through the conserved F or W. The D gene is left open where the match is weak. Clone sizes are given selectively: once, few, many, or a class where the clone is expanded.

v_call	j_call	clone_size	d_call	cdr3_nt	cdr3_aa
TRBV28	TRBJ1-3	-	TRBD1	TGTGCCAGCAGTTTCTACTTCCGGGACAGGGGGCGAGGAAACACCATATATTTT	CASSFYFRDRGRGNTIYF
TRBV10-3	TRBJ2-2	-	-	TGTGCCATCAGTGACACTCCTAACCTCCGCACCGGGGAGCTGTTTTTT	CAISDTPNLRTGELFF
TRBV4-1	TRBJ2-7	-	TRBD2	TGCGCCAGCAGCCCTCATAGCGGGGGGGAGGACGAGCAGTACTTC	CASSPHSGGEDEQYF
TRBV12-5	TRBJ1-5	-	-	TGTGCTAGTGGTTTGGAACAGGGTTTTAATCAGCCCCAGCATTTT	CASGLEQGFNQPQHF
TRBV25-1	TRBJ2-7	-	-	TGTGCCAGCAGTGAATACGACAGCTCCTACGAGCAGTACTTC	CASSEYDSSYEQYF
TRBV28	TRBJ2-3	-	-	TGTGCCAGCAGTAGAGCGGGCCCTAGCACAGATACGCAGTATTTT	CASSRAGPSTDTQYF
TRBV5-4	TRBJ2-5	-	TRBD1	TGTGCCAGCAGCCTGGGACAGTGGGGAGAGACCCAGTACTTC	CASSLGQWGETQYF
TRBV7-8	TRBJ1-2	-	TRBD1	TGTGCCAGCAGCTTGGGACAGTCGTTCTATGGCTACACCTTC	CASSLGQSFYGYTF
TRBV7-6	TRBJ2-3	once	-	TGTGCCAGCAGCTTAGCCGGGGGCACAGATACGCAGTATTTT	CASSLAGGTDTQYF
TRBV11-3	TRBJ2-7	-	TRBD2	TGTGCCAGCTCCCGGGGGGGCGCTTACGAGCAGTACTTC	CASSRGGAYEQYF
TRBV15	TRBJ1-4	-	-	TGTGCCACCAGCTCTCCCGGAGGAGGGATAAGGGAAAAACTGTTTTTT	CATSSPGGGIREKLFF
TRBV6-1	TRBJ1-2	-	-	TGTGCCAGCAGTGCCGCGATTTTGCCCCTAGTCTCGAGCCTCTATGGCTACACCTTC	CASSAAILPLVSSLYGYTF
TRBV28	TRBJ2-1	-	-	TGTGCCAGCAGTATCTCGGGGGGCGGTTCCTACAATGAGCAGTTCTTC	CASSISGGGSYNEQFF
TRBV6-5	TRBJ2-4	-	-	TGTGCCTGCCCGTCCTTTCTCGGACAGCTTCAGTACTTC	CACPSFLGQLQYF
TRBV5-1	TRBJ1-6	-	-	TGCGCCAGCAGCTTGTCCGGACAGAGTAATTCACCCCTCCACTTT	CASSLSGQSNSPLHF
TRBV5-1	TRBJ2-3	-	TRBD2	TGCGCCAGCAGCCCGGAACTAGCGGGAGGGCGTCGTTACACAGATACGCAGTATTTT	CASSPELAGGRRYTDTQYF
TRBV2	TRBJ2-7	-	-	TGTGCCAGCAGTGAAGGGCCAGGGGGGAACGAGCAGTACTTC	CASSEGPGGNEQYF
TRBV2	TRBJ1-4	-	TRBD1	TGTGCCAGCAGCAGACAGGGGTCTAATGAAAAACTGTTTTTT	CASSRQGSNEKLFF
TRBV21-1	TRBJ2-7	-	-	TGTGCCAGCAGCAAAGAACAGGGGTCCTACGAGCAGTACTTC	CASSKEQGSYEQYF
TRBV9	TRBJ2-1	once	TRBD1	TGTGCCAGCAGCGTCGGGACAGGGTTAAATGAGCAGTTCTTC	CASSVGTGLNEQFF
TRBV5-5	TRBJ2-7	-	-	TGTGCCAGCAGCTTGCCTCCGGGACAAACCTACGAGCAGTACTTC	CASSLPPGQTYEQYF
TRBV6-4	TRBJ2-2	-	TRBD1	TGTGCCAGCAGTGACTCCGGACAGGGTGTGGCCGGGGAGCTGTTTTTT	CASSDSGQGVAGELFF
TRBV23-1	TRBJ2-1	-	-	TGCGCCAGCAGTCAATCCTGGGGTCGGGGAAACAATGAGCAGTTCTTC	CASSQSWGRGNNEQFF